This T cell receptor beta chain was captured in a study of T cell responses to AZD1222 COVID-19 vaccine. General observations from the study: Reportedly, close to half of spike-specific TCRs are directed against unmutated variant regions. Recipients of AZD1222 seropositive at baseline numbered only 6 or 7.

TCRdb's copy holds only in-frame clones and misses some; the assay was immunoSEQ multiplex PCR. Of 90,000 to 120,000 clones listed, 93% are singletons. As regards this clone: The antigen is unknown.

The sequence came from an adult in good health. The source was peripheral blood, collected on day 0 of AZD1222 vaccination.

This CDR3 reads CASSRETGTGGNTQYF. The CDR3 DNA reads TGTGCCAGCTCACGCGAAACCGGGACAGGGGGCAATACGCAGTATTTT. This chain joins TRBV18 and TRBJ2-3; 12 bases align to TRBD1. CDR3 length: 16 amino acids. Germline values: CDR1 KGHSH, CDR2 LQKENI. Trimming took 4 bases from V and 7 from J; bases not matched to a gene: 9. Variable domain in full (rest from reference TRBV18 and TRBJ2-3): NAGVMQNPRHLVRRRGQEARLRCSPMKGHSHVYWYRQLPEEGLKFMVYLQKENIIDESGMPKERFSAEFPKEGPSILRIQQVVRGDSAAYFCASSRETGTGGNTQYFGPGTRLTVL.